Each of the 19 T cell receptor beta chains below was sequenced from the same sample in a study of metastatic and nonmetastatic thyroid tumors (dated by TCRdb to 2020 to 2021). Receptors were amplified or captured by PCR. Sequencing used an Illumina HiSeq 4000. TCRdb applied fastp at Q25 and MiXCR to the public reads, then kept only in-frame beta chains. This sample comprises about 7,300 clones, under 20% of them detected only once. The ten largest clonotypes hold about 9.3% of the sample. None of the patients had been given any treatment before thyroid surgery. The sample taken for sequencing was adjacent normal tissue. These TCRs come from a female donor with papillary thyroid cancer or a benign thyroid nodule (not recorded which). Some clones in this sample may be carry-over from other donors' samples.

The J gene is TRBJ2-7, the V gene TRBV6-1; the match to TRBD2 covers 11 bases. V lost 6 bases, J lost 8 bases, and 9 bases stayed unmatched. CDR1 is MNHNS and CDR2 is SASEGT in the germline V gene. CDR3 size: 14 residues. CDR3 loop: CASSPGLAGGQQYF. The CDR3 nucleotides are TGTGCCAGCAGCCCCGGACTAGCGGGTGGCCAGCAGTACTTC.

There are a few counts of this clone. The chain is built from TRBV19 and TRBJ2-2; TRBD1 is a possible D gene (6 bases). Looked up from germline, CDR1 is LNHDA and CDR2 is SQIVND (reference sequence). V gave up 5 bases and J gave up 8 bases, with 12 bases separating them. This CDR3 comprises 13 residues. The CDR3 sequence is CASSQGTSGELFF. CDR3 DNA: TGTGCCAGTAGTCAGGGGACGTCGGGGGAGCTGTTTTTT.

This clone is categorized as medium-sized. The chain carries TRBV19 and TRBJ1-1, with 7 nucleotides matching TRBD1. CDR3 size: 16 residues. V was clipped by 7 bases and J by 1 base; unmatched bases: 12. The V gene's germline CDR1 is LNHDA and CDR2 SQIVND (reference sequence). CDR3 in amino acids: CASTIGPGGANTEAFF. In nucleotides, the CDR3 is TGTGCCAGTACCATCGGCCCAGGGGGGGCGAACACTGAAGCTTTCTTT.

As concerns this clone: Within the sample, other DNA sequences also encode this same CDR3. This chain uses TRBV20-1 with TRBJ1-2; TRBD1 matches at 7 bases. The V gene's germline CDR1 is DFQATT and CDR2 SNEGSKA (reference sequence). This CDR3 is built from 12 residues. V dropped 2 bases and J dropped 8; count of bases not matched to a gene: 5. The CDR3 is CSARRQGRGYTF. In nucleotides, the CDR3 is TGCAGTGCTAGAAGACAGGGTAGGGGCTACACCTTC.

V gene TRBV25-1 combines with J gene TRBJ1-1; D possibly corresponds to TRBD1 (6 bases). CDR3 length equals 12 residues. Germline V gene lookup returns CDR1 MGHDK and CDR2 SYGVNS. Trimming took 7 bases from V and 8 from J, leaving 14 bases between them. The CDR3 protein is CASNDRFAEAFF. The CDR3 DNA reads as TGTGCCAGCAATGACAGGTTTGCGGAAGCTTTCTTT.

By its share, this clone is medium-sized. V and J are TRBV19 and TRBJ2-7; the D gene is possibly TRBD2 (5 bases). The CDR3 is 14 residues long. Trimming removed 3 bases from V and 2 bases from J, with 11 bases in between. Germline V gives CDR1 LNHDA, CDR2 SQIVND (reference sequence). The CDR3 spells CASSMGHGTYEQYF. The CDR3 bases are TGTGCCAGTAGTATGGGCCACGGGACCTACGAGCAGTACTTC.

This clone was counted ten times or more. A read error is possible here, since a much larger clone lies one base away. V gene TRBV19 combines with J gene TRBJ2-2; a possible D gene is TRBD1 (6 bases). This CDR3 region has 15 residues. Germline V gene lookup returns CDR1 LNHDA and CDR2 SQIVND (reference sequence). The germline V and J ends were trimmed by 5 bases and 5 bases, with 15 bases remaining between them. This chain's CDR3 is CASSLAGVITGELFF. The CDR3 DNA sequence: TGTGCCAGTAGTTTGGCAGGGGTCATAACCGGGGAGCTGTTTTTT. The full variable domain, its missing parts supplied by reference TRBV19 and TRBJ2-2, is DGGITQSPKYLFRKEGQNVTLSCEQNLNHDAMYWYRQDPGQGLRLIYYSQIVNDFQKGDIAEGYSVSREKKESFPLTVTSAQKNPTAFYLCASSLAGVITGELFFGEGSRLTVL.

This rearrangement joins TRBV5-4 to TRBJ2-5; D gene unclear. Germline V CDR1 and CDR2: SGHNT, YYREEE (reference sequence). The germline V and J ends were trimmed by 0 bases and 5 bases, with 11 bases remaining between them. The CDR3 runs 14 residues. The CDR3 spells CASSLGVAVETQYF. In DNA form, the CDR3 reads TGTGCCAGCAGCTTGGGGGTAGCCGTGGAGACCCAGTACTTC.

This clone has a single count. J is TRBJ1-1 and V is TRBV5-1; D unresolved. The CDR3 totals 13 residues. Trimming left V 5 bases short and J 3 bases short, with 11 bases between. Germline V CDR1 and CDR2: SGHRS, YFSETQ. The CDR3 here is CASSPPVYTEAFF. As DNA, the CDR3 is TGCGCCAGCAGTCCCCCTGTCTACACTGAAGCTTTCTTT.

Ten or more counts support this clone. The chain links TRBV2 to TRBJ2-5; 8 bases match TRBD1. Germline V gives CDR1 SNHLY, CDR2 FYNNEI. The CDR3 covers 12 residues. The V and J ends lost 7 bases and 2 bases, in that order; junction bases with no gene match: 0. CDR3 protein: CASNRGQETQYF. CDR3 DNA: TGTGCCAGCAACAGGGGGCAAGAGACCCAGTACTTC.

Sample share makes this clone medium-sized. The gene calls are TRBV30 and TRBJ1-2, with unresolved D. Germline V lookup: CDR1 GTSNPN, CDR2 SVGIG (reference sequence). The CDR3 spans 13 residues. The V gene lost 0 bases and the J gene lost 6 bases, with 11 bases spanning the gap. The CDR3 reads CAWSVAPRDGYTF. The CDR3, as DNA: TGTGCCTGGAGTGTAGCACCCCGGGATGGCTACACCTTC. Looking up the rest from reference TRBV30 and TRBJ1-2 gives the full variable domain: SQTIHQWPATLVQPVGSPLSLECTVEGTSNPNLYWYRQAAGRGLQLLFYSVGIGQISSEVPQNLSASRPQDRQFILSSKKLLLSDSGFYLCAWSVAPRDGYTFGSGTRLTVV.

This clone has at least ten counts. The J gene is TRBJ1-2, the V gene TRBV10-3; 10 nucleotides align to TRBD1. Germline CDR1 reads ENHRY; CDR2 reads SYGVKD. V dropped 0 bases and J dropped 3; count of bases not matched to a gene: 1. CDR3 length equals 15 residues. The CDR3 bases are TGTGCCATCAGTGAGTCGACAGGGGGCCACTATGGCTACACCTTC. Translation gives CAISESTGGHYGYTF.

In its sample, this clone is medium-sized. The chain recombines TRBV5-5 with TRBJ2-7; 10 bases are shared with TRBD2. The CDR3 length is 15 residues. The V and J ends lost 1 base and 4 bases, in that order; junction bases with no gene match: 5. Germline CDR1 SGHKS, CDR2 YYEKEE (reference sequence). The CDR3 DNA reads as TGTGCCAGCAGCTTGTCCAGCGGGGGGGGGTACGAGCAGTACTTC. Its protein is CASSLSSGGGYEQYF.

This clone was recorded a few times. The V and J genes are TRBV7-2 and TRBJ2-5; D is possibly TRBD1 (5 bases). The germline CDR1 and CDR2 sequences are SGHTA and FQGNSA. Trimming took 3 bases from V and 4 from J, leaving 12 bases between them. There are 14 residues in the CDR3. The CDR3 spells CASSLGWGGETQYF. Here the CDR3 DNA reads TGTGCCAGCAGCTTGGGGTGGGGCGGAGAGACCCAGTACTTC.

This clone appeared many times. The chain has TRBV18 and TRBJ1-3; D gene ambiguous. This CDR3 is built from 15 residues. Germline CDR1 reads KGHSH; CDR2 reads LQKENI. With 3 bases removed from V and 2 bases from J, the gap between germline ends came to 11 bases. The CDR3 reads CASSPSGIPGNTIYF. The CDR3 DNA is TGTGCCAGCTCACCCTCTGGTATCCCTGGAAACACCATATATTTT.

This clone was detected many times. This sequence joins TRBV20-1 and TRBJ2-5; D unresolved. Trimming cost V 1 base and J 6 bases, with 12 bases left between them. Germline CDR1 and CDR2: DFQATT and SNEGSKA (reference sequence). The CDR3 totals 13 residues. The CDR3 region has the DNA TGCAGTGCTAGAGGGCCGTCTATGAAGACCCAGTACTTC. It is translated as CSARGPSMKTQYF.

This clone has just a few counts. The junction departs from germline at one end; a sequencing error may be responsible. The chain combines TRBV11-1 with TRBJ2-2; the D call may be TRBD1 or TRBD2 (6 bases each). The germline CDR1 and CDR2 sequences are SGHAT and FQDESV (reference sequence). The CDR3 runs 16 residues. In DNA form, the CDR3 reads TGCGCCAGCACCCCCGAAGGGGGGCCGAACACCGGGGAGCTATTTTTT. Its protein product is CASTPEGGPNTGELFF.

This clone was found a few times. The chain links TRBV6-1 to TRBJ2-7; no reliable D call. Trimming took off 7 bases at V and 2 bases at J, with 15 bases between the two ends. Per the germline V gene, CDR1 is MNHNS and CDR2 is SASEGT. The CDR3 runs 14 residues. CDR3 nucleotides: TGTGCCAGCACCCTACCCCACCCAACCTACGAGCAGTACTTC. Protein product: CASTLPHPTYEQYF.

The chain has TRBV5-4 and TRBJ1-4, with 7 positions matching TRBD1. This CDR3 region has 13 residues. Germline CDR1 SGHNT, CDR2 YYREEE (reference sequence). V lost 2 bases and J lost 5; bases outside the gene matches: 0. The DNA for the CDR3 is TGTGCCAGCAGCTTCAGGGGGAATGAAAAACTGTTTTTT. Encoded protein: CASSFRGNEKLFF.